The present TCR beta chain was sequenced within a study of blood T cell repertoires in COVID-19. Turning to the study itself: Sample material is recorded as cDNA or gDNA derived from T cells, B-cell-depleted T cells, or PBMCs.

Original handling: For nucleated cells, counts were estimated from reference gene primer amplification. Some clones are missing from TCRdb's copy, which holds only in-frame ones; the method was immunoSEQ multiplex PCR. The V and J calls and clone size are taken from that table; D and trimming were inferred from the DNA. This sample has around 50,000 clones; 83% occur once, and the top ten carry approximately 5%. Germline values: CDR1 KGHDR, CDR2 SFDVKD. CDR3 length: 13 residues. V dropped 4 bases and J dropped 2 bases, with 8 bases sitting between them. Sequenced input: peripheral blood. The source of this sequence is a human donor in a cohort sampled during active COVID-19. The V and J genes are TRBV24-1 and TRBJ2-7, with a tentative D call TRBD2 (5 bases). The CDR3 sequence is CATSDGETYEQYF. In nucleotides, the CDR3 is TGTGCCACCAGTGACGGGGAGACCTACGAGCAGTACTTC.